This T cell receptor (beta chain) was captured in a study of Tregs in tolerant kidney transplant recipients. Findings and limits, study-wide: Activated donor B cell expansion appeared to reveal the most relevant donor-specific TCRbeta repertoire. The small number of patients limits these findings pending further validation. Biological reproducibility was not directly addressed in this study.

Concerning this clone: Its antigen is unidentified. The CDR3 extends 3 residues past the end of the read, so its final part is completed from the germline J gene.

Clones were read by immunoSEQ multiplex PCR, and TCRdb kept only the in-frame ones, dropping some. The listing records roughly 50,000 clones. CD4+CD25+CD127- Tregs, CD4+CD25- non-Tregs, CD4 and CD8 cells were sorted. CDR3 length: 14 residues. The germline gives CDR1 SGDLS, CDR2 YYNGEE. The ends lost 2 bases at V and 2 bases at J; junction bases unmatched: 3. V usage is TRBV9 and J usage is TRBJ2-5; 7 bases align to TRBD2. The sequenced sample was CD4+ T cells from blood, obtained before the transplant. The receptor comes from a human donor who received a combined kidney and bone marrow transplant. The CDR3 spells CASSVSSGQETQYF. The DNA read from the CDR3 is TGTGCCAGCAGCGTGTCTAGCGGACAAGAGACC.